The 16 T cell receptor beta chains below come from one sample, sequenced in a study of cytomegalovirus exposure and HLA in healthy donors. Some clones are missing from TCRdb's copy, which holds only in-frame ones; the method was immunoSEQ multiplex PCR. The sample lists 250,000 to 400,000 clones, 88% occurring once. Sequencing input: PBMCs. The receptors here all came from a man aged 25-40 years in good health and CMV-seronegative.

This chain connects TRBV5-1 to TRBJ2-5, with 9 positions matching TRBD1. The V gene end was trimmed by 4 bases and the J gene end by 3 bases; junction bases not matched to a gene: 4. Germline values: CDR1 SGHRS, CDR2 YFSETQ. This CDR3 has 14 residues. The chain's CDR3 is CASSLGDREETQYF. CDR3 sequence (DNA): TGCGCCAGCAGCCTTGGGGACAGGGAAGAGACCCAGTACTTC.

Points on this clone: This CDR3 is also generated by other DNA sequences in the sample. The V and J genes are TRBV7-6 and TRBJ2-3, with a weak D call TRBD2 (6 bases). CDR1 SGHVS and CDR2 FNYEAQ come from the germline V gene. Trimming took off 1 base at V and 1 base at J, with 9 bases between the two ends. The CDR3 consists of 15 residues. In DNA form, the CDR3 reads TGTGCCAGCAGCTTAGTGGGCGGGGGCACAGATACGCAGTATTTT. Protein product: CASSLVGGGTDTQYF. Filled out from reference TRBV7-6 and TRBJ2-3, the complete variable domain reads GAGVSQSPRYKVTKRGQDVALRCDPISGHVSLYWYRQALGQGPEFLTYFNYEAQQDKSGLPNDRFSAERPEGSISTLTIQRTEQRDSAMYRCASSLVGGGTDTQYFGPGTRLTVL.

The table lists this clone with a count of one. The J gene is TRBJ2-5, the V gene TRBV5-1; perhaps TRBD2 as D (5 bases). CDR3 length: 14 residues. CDR1 and CDR2 from the germline V gene are SGHRS and YFSETQ. Trimming cost V 2 bases and J 5 bases, with 13 bases left between them. This CDR3 is CASSFGSPGETQYF. In DNA, the CDR3 is TGCGCCAGCAGCTTCGGGTCCCCGGGGGAGACCCAGTACTTC.

This sequence joins TRBV9 and TRBJ1-1; D is undetermined. CDR1 SGDLS and CDR2 YYNGEE come from the germline V gene. This CDR3 is 15 amino acids long. V was cut by 3 bases and J by 0 bases, with 12 bases left in between. The CDR3 nucleotides read TGTGCCAGCAGCGGGCAGGCAGCTTTGAACACTGAAGCTTTCTTT. It yields the protein CASSGQAALNTEAFF.

This clone has only a few counts. The J gene is TRBJ1-5, the V gene TRBV19; the match to TRBD1 covers 7 bases. This CDR3 comprises 13 residues. The V and J ends lost 5 bases and 7 bases, in that order; junction bases with no gene match: 5. Germline V gene data show CDR1 as LNHDA and CDR2 as SQIVND (reference sequence). The CDR3, as DNA: TGTGCCAGTAGTGAAGGGGGCCGGCAGCCCCAGCATTTT. Amino acid sequence: CASSEGGRQPQHF.

This chain uses TRBV19 with TRBJ1-3; 8 bases align to TRBD1. The CDR3 is 16 residues long. The trim removed 4 bases at V and 2 bases at J, leaving 7 bases unmatched. The germline CDR1 and CDR2 sequences are LNHDA and SQIVND (reference sequence). CDR3 coding DNA: TGTGCCAGTAGTACCAGAGACAGGGGCACTGGAAACACCATATATTTT. Translated, it gives CASSTRDRGTGNTIYF.

The J gene is TRBJ2-1, the V gene TRBV18; TRBD1 matches at 10 bases. The V segment lost 5 bases and the J segment 14 bases; nucleotides outside the gene matches: 6. Germline V gene data show CDR1 as KGHSH and CDR2 as LQKENI. The CDR3 runs 12 residues. The CDR3 is CASSTGQGEKFF. As DNA, the CDR3 is TGTGCCAGCTCAACAGGACAGGGGGAGAAGTTCTTC.

This clone was observed once. V is TRBV18 and J is TRBJ1-3; TRBD1 is a possible D gene (5 bases). The CDR3 is 17 amino acids. V lost 0 bases to trimming and J lost 0 bases, with 12 bases between them. The V gene's germline CDR1 is KGHSH and CDR2 LQKENI. CDR3 loop: CASSPPNRSNSGNTIYF. Written as DNA, the CDR3 is TGTGCCAGCTCACCACCGAACAGGTCCAACTCTGGAAACACCATATATTTT. Filled out from reference TRBV18 and TRBJ1-3, the complete variable domain reads NAGVMQNPRHLVRRRGQEARLRCSPMKGHSHVYWYRQLPEEGLKFMVYLQKENIIDESGMPKERFSAEFPKEGPSILRIQQVVRGDSAAYFCASSPPNRSNSGNTIYFGEGSWLTVV.

The chain has TRBV5-6 and TRBJ1-2, with 9 nucleotides matching TRBD1. The trim removed 5 bases at V and 7 bases at J, leaving 9 bases unmatched. The CDR3 totals 14 residues. In germline, CDR1 is SGHDT, CDR2 YYEEEE. CDR3 loop: CASSSGQGFVGYTF. The DNA of the CDR3 is TGTGCCAGCAGTTCGGGACAGGGTTTCGTTGGCTACACCTTC.

The chain links TRBV6-5 to TRBJ1-1, with unresolved D. The V end lost 6 bases, the J end lost 1 base, and 12 bases lay between the germline ends. CDR1 MNHEY and CDR2 SVGAGI come from the germline V gene. The CDR3 is 14 amino acids. CDR3 sequence reads: CASSPRLRNTEAFF. The CDR3 DNA reads as TGTGCCAGCAGCCCCCGACTGAGGAACACTGAAGCTTTCTTT.

The chain employs TRBV10-1 and TRBJ2-2; possible D gene TRBD1, 6 bases. Germline-derived CDR1 and CDR2 are WNHNN and SYGVQD (reference sequence). V was trimmed by 3 bases and J by 8 bases, leaving 16 bases between them. This CDR3 has 15 amino acids. The chain's CDR3 is CASSDPHRDPGELFF. CDR3 nucleotides: TGCGCCAGCAGTGACCCCCACAGGGATCCAGGGGAGCTGTTTTTT.

The chain combines TRBV19 with TRBJ1-5, with a weak D call TRBD1 (6 bases). The V and J ends lost 6 bases and 1 base respectively, with 19 bases between them. Germline values: CDR1 LNHDA, CDR2 SQIVND (reference sequence). The CDR3 is made up of 17 amino acids. The CDR3 DNA reads TGTGCCAGTAGAAACGATCCCACGCAGGGGAGCAATCAGCCCCAGCATTTT. Translating gives CASRNDPTQGSNQPQHF.

Regarding this clone: This CDR3 is also generated by other DNA sequences in the sample. The rearrangement joins TRBV19 to TRBJ2-3; 7 nucleotides align to TRBD1. The CDR3 totals 16 residues. Germline CDR1 LNHDA, CDR2 SQIVND (reference sequence). Trimming removed 1 base from V and 1 base from J; junction bases left unmatched: 5. CDR3 residues: CASSIGGGWGTDTQYF. CDR3 nucleotide sequence: TGTGCCAGTAGTATAGGAGGGGGCTGGGGCACAGATACGCAGTATTTT.

The J gene is TRBJ2-7, the V gene TRBV6-5; 7 bases match TRBD2. Germline values: CDR1 MNHEY, CDR2 SVGAGI. The V segment lost 0 bases and the J segment 3 bases; nucleotides outside the gene matches: 2. The CDR3 runs to 14 residues. The CDR3 coding sequence is TGTGCCAGCAGTTACTCGGGCGGGGGCTACGAGCAGTACTTC. Amino acid sequence: CASSYSGGGYEQYF.

The genes are TRBV27 and TRBJ1-2; the match to TRBD1 covers 7 bases. This CDR3 has 14 amino acids. V lost 5 bases to trimming and J lost 5 bases; unmatched junction nucleotides: 8. CDR1 is MNHEY and CDR2 is SMNVEV in the germline V gene (reference sequence). The CDR3 sequence: CASSTPRQGYGYTF. Written as DNA, the CDR3 is TGTGCCAGCAGTACCCCCCGACAGGGTTATGGCTACACCTTC.

This rearrangement joins TRBV18 to TRBJ2-7, with no clear D. CDR3 length: 15 residues. CDR1 and CDR2 (germline): KGHSH, LQKENI. V was pared by 3 bases and J by 0 bases, with 12 bases between. The CDR3 here is CASSPADQGSYEQYF. The DNA for the CDR3 is TGTGCCAGCTCACCGGCGGATCAAGGCTCCTACGAGCAGTACTTC.